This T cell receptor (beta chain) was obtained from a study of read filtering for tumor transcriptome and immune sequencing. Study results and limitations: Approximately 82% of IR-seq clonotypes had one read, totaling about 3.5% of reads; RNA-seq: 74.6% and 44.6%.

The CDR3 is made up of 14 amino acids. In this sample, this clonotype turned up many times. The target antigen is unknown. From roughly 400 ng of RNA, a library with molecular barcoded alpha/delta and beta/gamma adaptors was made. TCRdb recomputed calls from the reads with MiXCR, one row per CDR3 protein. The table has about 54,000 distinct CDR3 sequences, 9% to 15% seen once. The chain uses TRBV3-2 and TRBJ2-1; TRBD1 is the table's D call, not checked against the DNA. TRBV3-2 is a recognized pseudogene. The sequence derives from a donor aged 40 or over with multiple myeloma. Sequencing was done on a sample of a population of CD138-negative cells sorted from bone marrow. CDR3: CASSQGDSGNEQFF. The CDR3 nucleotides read TGTGCCAGCAGCCAGGGGGACAGCGGCAATGAGCAGTTCTTC.